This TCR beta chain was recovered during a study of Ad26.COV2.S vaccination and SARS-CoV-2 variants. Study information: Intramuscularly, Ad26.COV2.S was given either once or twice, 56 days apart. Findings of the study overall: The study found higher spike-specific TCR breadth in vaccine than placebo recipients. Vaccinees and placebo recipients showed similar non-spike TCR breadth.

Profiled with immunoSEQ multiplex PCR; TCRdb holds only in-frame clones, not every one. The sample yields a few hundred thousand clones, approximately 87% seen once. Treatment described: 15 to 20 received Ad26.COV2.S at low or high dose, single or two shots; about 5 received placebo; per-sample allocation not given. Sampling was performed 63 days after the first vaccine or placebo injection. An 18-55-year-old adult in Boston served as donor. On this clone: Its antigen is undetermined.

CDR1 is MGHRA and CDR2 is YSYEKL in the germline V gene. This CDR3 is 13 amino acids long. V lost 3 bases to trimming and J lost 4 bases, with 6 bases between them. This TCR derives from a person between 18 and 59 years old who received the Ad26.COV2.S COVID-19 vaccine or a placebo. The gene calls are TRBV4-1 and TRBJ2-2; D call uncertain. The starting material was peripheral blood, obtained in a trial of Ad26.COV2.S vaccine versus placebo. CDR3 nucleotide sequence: TGCGCCAGCAGCCATCGAACCACCGGGGAGCTGTTTTTT. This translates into CASSHRTTGELFF.